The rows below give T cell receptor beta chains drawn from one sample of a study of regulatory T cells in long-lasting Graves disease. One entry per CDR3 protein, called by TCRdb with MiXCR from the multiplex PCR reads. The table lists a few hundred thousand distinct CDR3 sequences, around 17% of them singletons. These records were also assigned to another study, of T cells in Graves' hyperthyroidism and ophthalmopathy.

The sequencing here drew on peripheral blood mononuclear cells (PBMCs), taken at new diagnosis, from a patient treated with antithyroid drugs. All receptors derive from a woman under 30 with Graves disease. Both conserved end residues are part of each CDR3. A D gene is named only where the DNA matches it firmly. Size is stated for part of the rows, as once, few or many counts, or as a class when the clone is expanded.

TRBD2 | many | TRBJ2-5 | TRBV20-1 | TGCAGTGCTAGAAGGGGACTAGCGGGAAACCAAGAGACCCAGTACTTC | CSARRGLAGNQETQYF
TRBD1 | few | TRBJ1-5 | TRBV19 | TGTGCCAGTAGTACCCCAGGGGGGGCCGGTGGCAATCAGCCCCAGCATTTT | CASSTPGGAGGNQPQHF
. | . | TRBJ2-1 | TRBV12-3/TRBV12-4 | TGTGCCAGCAGTACCAGGGTGGCCTCGAATGAGCAGTTCTTC | CASSTRVASNEQFF
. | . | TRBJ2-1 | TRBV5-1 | TGCGCCAGCAGCTTGGCACCGGAATACAATGAGCAGTTCTTC | CASSLAPEYNEQFF
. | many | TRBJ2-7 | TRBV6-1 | TGTGCCAGCAGTCCCTACCTCCCCGCGGCCCACGAGCAGTACTTC | CASSPYLPAAHEQYF
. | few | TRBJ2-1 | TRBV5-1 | TGCGCCAGCAGCGTGGCGGCTCGCTGGGATGAGCAGTTCTTC | CASSVAARWDEQFF
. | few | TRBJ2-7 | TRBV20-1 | TGCAGTGCTAGAGATCAGGGAAGCCCCTACGAGCAGTACTTC | CSARDQGSPYEQYF
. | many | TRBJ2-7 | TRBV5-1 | TGCGCCAGCAGCTTTCCCGGGACAAACTACGAGCAGTACTTC | CASSFPGTNYEQYF
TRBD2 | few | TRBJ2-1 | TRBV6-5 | TGTGCCAGCAGTTACCCAAAGCGGGAGGGCCCTCTACACTCCTACAATGAGCAGTTCTTC | CASSYPKREGPLHSYNEQFF
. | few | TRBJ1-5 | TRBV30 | TGTGCCTGGAGTTCTACGGGGGTCCAGCCCCAGCATTTT | CAWSSTGVQPQHF
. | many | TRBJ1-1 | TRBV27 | TGTGCCAGCAGTTTGGGACTTAGGGACACTGAAGCTTTCTTT | CASSLGLRDTEAFF
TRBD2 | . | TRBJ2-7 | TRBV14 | TGTGCCAGCAGCCTCCGACTAGCGGGGTCCGAGCAGTACTTC | CASSLRLAGSEQYF
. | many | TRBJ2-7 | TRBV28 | TGTGCCAGCAGTCCCCTCCGAAACGAGCAGTACTTC | CASSPLRNEQYF
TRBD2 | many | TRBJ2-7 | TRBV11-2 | TGTGCCAGCAGCTTGACTAGCGGGAGTGAAACCTACGAGCAGTACTTC | CASSLTSGSETYEQYF
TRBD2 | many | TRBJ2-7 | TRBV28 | TGTGCCAGCGCCTTAGCGGGAGGGTCCTACGAGCAGTACTTC | CASALAGGSYEQYF
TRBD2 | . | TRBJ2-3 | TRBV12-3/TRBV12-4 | TGTGCCAGCAGTTCAAGACTAGCGGGAGGGTTAAGCACAGATACGCAGTATTTT | CASSSRLAGGLSTDTQYF
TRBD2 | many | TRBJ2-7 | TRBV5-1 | TGCGCCAGCAGCGGGAGGCTAGCGGGAGTGGTCGAGCAGTACTTC | CASSGRLAGVVEQYF
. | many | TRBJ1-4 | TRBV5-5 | TGTGCCAGCAGCAGGGACTACCTTAATGAAAAACTGTTTTTT | CASSRDYLNEKLFF
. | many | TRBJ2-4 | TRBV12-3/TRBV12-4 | TGTGCCAGCAGTTTGAAGCAGGGGAACATTCAGTACTTC | CASSLKQGNIQYF
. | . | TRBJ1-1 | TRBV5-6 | TGTGCCAGCAGCTTGTTGTACAGCACGAACACTGAAGCTTTCTTT | CASSLLYSTNTEAFF
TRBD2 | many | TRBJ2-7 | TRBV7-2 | TGTGCCAGCAGCCCGTCTAGCGGGAGGGCTTCAGAGCAGTACTTC | CASSPSSGRASEQYF
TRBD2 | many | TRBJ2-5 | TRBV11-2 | TGTGCCAGCAGCCGAGATAGCGGGAGTAGAGAGACCCAGTACTTC | CASSRDSGSRETQYF
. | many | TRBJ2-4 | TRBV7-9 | TGTGCCAGCAGCTCCGGGCCCAGGGGAAACATTCAGTACTTC | CASSSGPRGNIQYF
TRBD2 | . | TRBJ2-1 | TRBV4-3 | TGCGCCAGCAGCCAAGGGCCTAGCGGGTACAATGAGCAGTTCTTC | CASSQGPSGYNEQFF
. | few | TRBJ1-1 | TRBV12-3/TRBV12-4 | TGTGCCAGCAGTCTCAGCGAAGTTGAAGCTTTCTTT | CASSLSEVEAFF
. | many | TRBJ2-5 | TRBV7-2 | TGTGCCAGCAGCTTAGCGGTTCAGCGGAAAGAGACCCAGTACTTC | CASSLAVQRKETQYF
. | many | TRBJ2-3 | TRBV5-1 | TGCGCCAGCAGCAGGGCGGATACCCTCAAGACAGATACGCAGTATTTT | CASSRADTLKTDTQYF
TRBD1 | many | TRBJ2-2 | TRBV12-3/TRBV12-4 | TGTGCCAGCAGTCTAAACAGGGGGATCGGGGAGCTGTTTTTT | CASSLNRGIGELFF